A selection of T cell receptor beta chains follows, all from one sample in a study of T-cell reconstitution after alpha-beta-depleted transplantation in children. A single record per CDR3 protein comes from TCRdb applying MiXCR to the PCR reads. The sample includes about 190,000 distinct CDR3 sequences, about 6.3% of them seen just once. The sample was PBMCs from the stem cell graft donor, taken from the stem cell graft. The receptor source for this set is a human donor who donated a stem cell graft to a child with Wiskott-Aldrich syndrome. CDR3s leave out the opening cysteine and the closing phenylalanine or tryptophan.

V	J	CDR3
TRBV12-3/TRBV12-4	TRBJ2-1	ASSPSREIRSYNEQF
TRBV5-1	TRBJ2-2	ASSLVAAALNTGELF
TRBV3-1	TRBJ2-1	ASSQINEQF
TRBV6-5	TRBJ2-7	ASSYTLAGVYEQY
TRBV20-1	TRBJ2-1	SAASVTKSEQF
TRBV29-1	TRBJ1-1	SVETGERGTEAF
TRBV29-1	TRBJ1-3	SATRGTTGAGNTIY
TRBV4-2	TRBJ2-7	ASSQAFDSYEQY
TRBV5-6	TRBJ2-7	ASSTRERDRFRYEQY
TRBV9	TRBJ2-1	ASSVAHGVLTNEQF
TRBV20-1	TRBJ2-5	SANYYSGVQETQY
TRBV7-9	TRBJ1-1	ASSLAPFKLMNTEAF
TRBV12-3/TRBV12-4	TRBJ2-1	ASTLGLAGDNEQF
TRBV4-3	TRBJ2-2	ASSRRPLGQGGTGELF
TRBV12-3/TRBV12-4	TRBJ1-5	ASSMKRDQPQH
TRBV6-5	TRBJ2-7	ASSYLGSAGLTY
TRBV4-1	TRBJ2-1	ASSQGAGGINEQF
TRBV7-9	TRBJ2-7	ASSSGTGTYEQY
TRBV4-3	TRBJ1-4	ASSLETGRYEKLF
TRBV7-9	TRBJ2-7	ASSPWTGALWEQY
TRBV7-9	TRBJ1-1	ASSFQGRENTEAF
TRBV20-1	TRBJ1-2	SARGRVEELLYT
TRBV29-1	TRBJ1-4	SVHARGFEKLF
TRBV12-3/TRBV12-4	TRBJ1-1	ASTGRTEAF
TRBV12-3/TRBV12-4	TRBJ2-5	ASSSGGSGETQY
TRBV10-3	TRBJ2-4	AISESGVWTY
TRBV24-1	TRBJ2-2	ATSDLTATGELF
TRBV6-5	TRBJ2-7	ASSYQGTGTYEQY
TRBV2	TRBJ1-5	ASSVDTINQPQH
TRBV6-5	TRBJ1-2	ASTEWGAGYT
TRBV7-2	TRBJ2-1	ASSIRRGGLSYNEQF
TRBV12-3/TRBV12-4	TRBJ1-1	ASSFTENTEAF
TRBV15	TRBJ2-7	ATSRAYWREEEFSYEQY
TRBV10-3	TRBJ2-5	AISEPRGQIEETQY
TRBV12-3/TRBV12-4	TRBJ2-2	ASRRQDSSTGELF
TRBV24-1	TRBJ2-1	ATSDWGDRVANEQF
TRBV20-1	TRBJ1-2	SARDRRSYGYT
TRBV12-3/TRBV12-4	TRBJ1-2	ASSIVGKGYT
TRBV12-3/TRBV12-4	TRBJ1-3	ASTPIPSGSSGNTIY
TRBV6-5	TRBJ1-1	ASNLLAGQGMGEAF
TRBV5-6	TRBJ2-2	ASSLSQGTGELF
TRBV27	TRBJ2-7	ASSVRDSSPEQY
TRBV10-3	TRBJ2-7	AIGDYEQY
TRBV19	TRBJ2-7	ASSISRLSGTYEQY
TRBV3-1	TRBJ2-4	ASSRCLGIQY
TRBV20-1	TRBJ2-1	SAPGLAGLNEQF
TRBV11-2	TRBJ2-3	ASSLEGSDRSTDTQY
TRBV7-9	TRBJ1-1	ASSFVENTEAF
TRBV20-1	TRBJ2-7	SARELAGVEQY
TRBV10-3	TRBJ1-4	AISNQAAANEKLF
TRBV7-9	TRBJ2-7	ASSLGSGLDLYEQY
TRBV5-1	TRBJ1-1	ASSLRGQTNTEAF